This T cell receptor beta chain was sequenced during a study of graft-versus-host responses after intestinal transplantation. Study-level background: Each transplant was multivisceral, liver-intestinal, or isolated intestinal. Tacrolimus plus steroids were given to all recipients for about 3 years, preceded by anti-thymocyte globulin induction. The study, taken as a whole, reports: Recipient bone marrow held GvH clones, some seen earlier in ileum or blood.

Profiling relied on immunoSEQ multiplex PCR, and the TCRdb table lists in-frame clones only, not all of them. The sample has about 39,000 clones, more than 90% seen once; the top ten hold less than 0.25%. This clone was observed a single time. Its target is not known. The V end was cut by 5 bases, the J end by 3 bases, with 13 bases between. CDR1 is SEHNR, CDR2 FQNEAQ, per germline (reference sequence). This CDR3 region has 15 residues. The sequence was obtained from a human donor who was the organ donor for an intestinal transplant. The chain links TRBV7-9 to TRBJ2-2; the D is unclear. Sequenced material: unstimulated CD8+ T cells sorted from spleen or lymph node cells, taken before transplant. CDR3 amino acids: CASSPNLLDTGELFF. CDR3 DNA: TGTGCCAGCAGCCCAAATCTTTTGGACACCGGGGAGCTGTTTTTT.